The clone carrying this T cell receptor (beta chain) has only a few counts. Its antigen is undetermined. These data belong to a study of beta chain features in type 1 diabetes. Notes on the study in general: Significant though moderate, a shortening of TCRB CDR3s appeared in all four CD4+ subsets of Type 1 diabetes patients.

There are 14 residues in the CDR3. Germline values: CDR1 MNHEY, CDR2 SMNVEV (reference sequence). The germline V and J ends were trimmed by 4 bases and 4 bases, with 14 bases remaining between them. As every portion of the isolated RNA was reverse transcribed, the sequencing read expressed TCRB transcripts. The protocol was immunoSEQ multiplex PCR, while the TCRdb copy is restricted to in-frame clones and leaves out a portion. The profile shows roughly 150,000 clones, 10% of them singletons. The V and J genes are TRBV27 and TRBJ2-7, with a tentative D call TRBD1 (6 bases). The sequenced sample was central memory CD4+ T cells from blood. The receptor was derived from a man aged 25-45 years with type 1 diabetes. DNA for the CDR3: TGTGCCAGCAGTTGGACAGACCGGGGTTACGAGCAGTACTTC. Protein: CASSWTDRGYEQYF.